This entry lists 5 T cell receptor beta chains sequenced from one sample in a study of response to subunit inactivated influenza vaccine. TCRdb called the RT-PCR reads again in MiXCR, with one record for every CDR3 protein. Of around 570,000 distinct CDR3 sequences detected, 7.6% appear once; the ten largest clones hold approximately 13%. This sample comprised PBMCs from blood, obtained around 2 years after vaccination. All receptors derive from a man aged 50 to 75 who received an inactivated influenza vaccine.

V gene TRBV7-9 combines with J gene TRBJ1-1; D gene ambiguous. The CDR3 extends over 13 amino acids. The germline V gene encodes CDR1 SEHNR and CDR2 FQNEAQ (reference sequence). Trimming removed 5 bases from V and 6 bases from J, with 13 bases in between. The CDR3 loop is CASSDLTRAEAFF. CDR3 DNA: TGTGCCAGCAGCGATTTGACGAGGGCTGAAGCTTTCTTT.

The chain employs TRBV5-1 and TRBJ1-4; TRBD1 is a possible D gene (5 bases). There are 15 residues in the CDR3. Germline CDR1 and CDR2: SGHRS and YFSETQ. The V end lost 0 bases, the J end lost 4 bases, and 10 bases lay between the germline ends. Written as DNA, the CDR3 is TGCGCCAGCAGCTTGGAGGGACGGATTAATGAAAAACTGTTTTTT. Translation gives CASSLEGRINEKLFF.

This clonotype came up many times. V and J are TRBV7-2 and TRBJ2-2; TRBD1 matches 9 bases. The CDR3 is 15 amino acids. V lost 5 bases to trimming and J lost 5 bases; unmatched junction nucleotides: 6. Germline lookup yields CDR1 SGHTA and CDR2 FQGNSA. The CDR3 nucleotides read TGTGCCAGCAGCCAGGGACAGGGTGGAACCGGGGAGCTGTTTTTT. This gives the protein CASSQGQGGTGELFF.

The chain carries TRBV7-3 and TRBJ2-7; 12 positions agree with TRBD2. Germline loops: CDR1 SGHTA, CDR2 FQGTGA. V was pared by 5 bases and J by 6 bases, with 2 bases of the junction left unmatched. This CDR3 has 13 residues. In DNA, the CDR3 is TGTGCCAGCAGCCAGACTAGCGGGGGCGAGCAGTACTTC. The encoded protein is CASSQTSGGEQYF.

The chain joins TRBV20-1 to TRBJ2-7; no reliable D call. The V end lost 1 base, the J end lost 6 bases, and 13 bases lay between the germline ends. The CDR3 spans 13 residues. Germline assignment: CDR1 DFQATT and CDR2 SNEGSKA (reference sequence). CDR3 loop: CSARADGRSEQYF. The CDR3 bases are TGCAGTGCTAGAGCTGATGGTAGAAGCGAGCAGTACTTC.